This T cell receptor (beta chain) derives from a study of blood T cell repertoires in COVID-19. Overall study context: Whether acute or convalescent, the COVID-19 samples came from the United States, Italy and Spain.

As regards this clone: Additional DNA sequences in this sample encode the identical CDR3.

Produced via immunoSEQ multiplex PCR; TCRdb's table is partial and in-frame only. The table lists almost 400,000 clones, 88% of them singletons, with approximately 1% in the top ten. The sequence derives from a woman aged 25 to 39 with acute COVID-19. The sequencing sample was made of PBMCs or T cells enriched from blood (not recorded which).

The CDR3 spells CASSLGSSYNEQFF. Written as DNA, the CDR3 is TGCGCCAGCAGCTTGGGCAGTTCCTACAATGAGCAGTTCTTC. The V gene is TRBV5-1, the J gene TRBJ2-1, with D unclear. The CDR3 covers 14 residues. V dropped 0 bases and J dropped 1 base, with 5 bases sitting between them. Germline-derived CDR1 and CDR2 are SGHRS and YFSETQ.